In its sample, the clone carrying this T cell receptor (beta chain) was seen once. From RNA transcripts, TCR beta CDR3 regions were amplified. A set of HTBI primers served as the primers for a first-round RT-PCR of the TCR CDR3. Each CDR3 protein is one row after TCRdb ran MiXCR on the multiplex PCR reads. The sample shows around 380,000 distinct CDR3 sequences, approximately 12% of them seen only once. Diagnoses used clinical symptoms, serum thyroxine and TRAb, thyroid ultrasound and orbital computed tomography. Sample collection date corresponds to first hyperthyroidism diagnosis, prior to any ophthalmopathy symptoms. This sample holds PBMCs from 8 to 10 ml fresh peripheral blood. The data were obtained in a study of T cells in Graves' hyperthyroidism and ophthalmopathy. Germline values: CDR1 SGHDT, CDR2 YYEEEE. Trimming stripped 2 bases from V and 0 bases from J, with 17 bases between. The CDR3 contains 17 residues.

The V gene is TRBV5-6, the J gene TRBJ1-1; D gene uncertain. The sequence was collected from a man aged 25 to 45 with Graves' hyperthyroidism that later progressed to Graves' ophthalmopathy. The sample consisted of blood. CDR3 sequence reads: CASSLISQGHMNTEAFF. Written as DNA, the CDR3 is TGTGCCAGCAGCTTAATAAGTCAAGGCCACATGAACACTGAAGCTTTCTTT.